The entry below gives a single T cell receptor beta chain sequence along with its context. Its antigen is not yet known. One base away there is no much larger clone; base qualities are not given. RNA was extracted using the RNeasy kit, and about 0.45 to 1 ug of the RNA was reverse transcribed with random hexamers. TCR beta CDR3 regions were amplified with the immunoSEQ multiplex PCR assay covering 54 Vbeta and 13 Jbeta segments. Bias from PCR amplification was corrected by using a synthetic template baseline for primer optimization and for computational correction. The paper's data handling went like this. Only productive sequences were kept, with reads annotated to V, D and J genes according to IMGT and analyzed in immunoSEQ Analyzer. To calculate clonality, Shannon entropy was normalized by log2 of the number of productive unique sequences and then subtracted from one. For each patient and control, public and private clones were evaluated among the 100 most prevalent clones. Susac-specific clones were defined as absent from healthy and MS cohorts, around 970 published viral clones and other ImmuneACCESS disease sequences. TCRdb reanalyzed the raw reads on its own, using fastp at Q25 for trimming and MiXCR for clone calling, and kept in-frame beta chains. Entries are consolidated by CDR3 protein sequence, retaining the most common genes and DNA. These V and J calls derive from TCRdb rather than the authors' analysis. Recorded for this sample are some 160,000 distinct CDR3 sequences; roughly 95% of them occurred a single time. The ten largest clones take up 0.15% to 0.2% of the sample.

These data belong to a study of CD8 T cells in Susac syndrome (dated by TCRdb to between 2018 and 2021). For the study in its entirety: Repertoire sequencing was used to test whether CD8+ T cell activation and differentiation in Susac syndrome was antigen driven. Clonality of the CD8+ T cell repertoire was compared between around eleven healthy donors, approximately 14 Susac syndrome patients and approximately 16 multiple sclerosis patients.

High-throughput TCR beta sequencing profiled peripheral blood CD8+ and CD4+ T cells from healthy donors, Susac syndrome patients and multiple sclerosis patients. The multiple sclerosis controls were treatment-naive patients whose relapsing-remitting disease, either stable or active, fulfilled the revised McDonald criteria. Bulk CD8+ and CD4+ T cells were purified magnetically by negative isolation, whereas CD8+ TEMRA cells were enriched by FACS. Blood was collected in EDTA tubes and processed within 24 hours, with PBMCs isolated through density gradient centrifugation. PBMCs intended for TCR sequencing were frozen in liquid nitrogen and were later thawed in a 37 degrees C water bath. A purity of at least 90% was achieved for sorted or isolated CD4+, CD8+ and CD8+ TEMRA cells. The research as a whole found: The study acknowledged that relatively few individuals were included in the TCR sequencing and HLA analysis.

The sequence was obtained from a human donor with multiple sclerosis. What was sequenced was CD8+ T cells from PBMCs.

The bases are TGCGCCAGCAGCCAAGAATCACCTCAAGAGACCCAGTACTTC. Translated, it reads CASSQESPQETQYF. The V gene is TRBV4-1 and the J gene is TRBJ2-5, with the identity of the D gene unclear. Its CDR3 holds 14 amino acids, cysteine through phenylalanine. Only the CDR3 DNA is retained, 42 bases long and in frame from the first base. According to the germline V gene, CDR1 reads MGHRA and CDR2 reads YSYEKL. Cut back by 0 bases and 2 bases, the V and J ends lie 7 bases apart.